This TCR beta chain was found in a study of beta chain features in type 1 diabetes. The CDR3 covers 16 residues. The junction had 11 bases not matched to a gene; V was cut back by 6 bases and J by 5 bases. Germline lookup yields CDR1 MNHEY and CDR2 SMNVEV (reference sequence). The authors reverse transcribed all of the isolated RNA, so sequencing captured expressed TCRB transcripts. Some clones are missing from TCRdb's copy, which holds only in-frame ones; the method was immunoSEQ multiplex PCR. The repertoire holds fewer than 500,000 clones, with approximately 15% as singletons. Sequences were obtained from naive CD4+ T cells from blood. The receptor comes from a man aged 25-40 years in good health. The rearrangement uses TRBV27 and TRBJ2-5; 11 bases are a match to TRBD2. CDR3 region: CASSNLAGGPVETQYF. For the CDR3, the DNA is TGTGCCAGCAGCAACTTAGCGGGGGGGCCGGTGGAGACCCAGTACTTC.